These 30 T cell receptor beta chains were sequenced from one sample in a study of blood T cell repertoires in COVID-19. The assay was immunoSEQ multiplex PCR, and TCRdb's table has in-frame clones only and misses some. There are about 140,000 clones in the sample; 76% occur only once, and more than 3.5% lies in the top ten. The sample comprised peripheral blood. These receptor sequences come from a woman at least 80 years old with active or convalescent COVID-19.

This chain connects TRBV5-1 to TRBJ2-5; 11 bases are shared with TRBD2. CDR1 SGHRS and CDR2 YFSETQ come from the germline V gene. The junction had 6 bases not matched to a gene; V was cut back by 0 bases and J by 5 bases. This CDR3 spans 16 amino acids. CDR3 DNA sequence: TGCGCCAGCAGCTTGGTAGCGGGGGGGCTTGACGAGACCCAGTACTTC. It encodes CASSLVAGGLDETQYF.

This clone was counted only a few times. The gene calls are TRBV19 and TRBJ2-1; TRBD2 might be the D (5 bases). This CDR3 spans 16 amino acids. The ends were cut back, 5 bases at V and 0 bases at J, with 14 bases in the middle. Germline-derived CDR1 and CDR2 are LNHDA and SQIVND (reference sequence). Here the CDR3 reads CASSQRRGSSYNEQFF. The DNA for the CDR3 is TGTGCCAGTAGTCAGAGACGGGGTAGCTCCTACAATGAGCAGTTCTTC. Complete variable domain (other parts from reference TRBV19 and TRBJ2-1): DGGITQSPKYLFRKEGQNVTLSCEQNLNHDAMYWYRQDPGQGLRLIYYSQIVNDFQKGDIAEGYSVSREKKESFPLTVTSAQKNPTAFYLCASSQRRGSSYNEQFFGPGTRLTVL.

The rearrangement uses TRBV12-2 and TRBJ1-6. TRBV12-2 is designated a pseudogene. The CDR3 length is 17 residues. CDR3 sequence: CASRLAYSGVAYSPLHF. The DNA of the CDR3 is TGTGCAAGTCGCTTAGCATACTCGGGGGTCGCCTATTCACCCCTCCACTTT.

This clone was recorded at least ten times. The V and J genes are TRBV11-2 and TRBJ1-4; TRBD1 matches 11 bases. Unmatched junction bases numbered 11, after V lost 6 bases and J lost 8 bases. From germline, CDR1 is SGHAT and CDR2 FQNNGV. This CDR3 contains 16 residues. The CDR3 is CASSSSLGQGVEKLFF. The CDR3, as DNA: TGTGCCAGCAGTTCTAGCCTGGGACAGGGGGTAGAAAAACTGTTTTTT.

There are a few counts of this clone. The CDR3 region has the DNA TGTGCCAGTAGTATCCCCGGACTAGCGGGGGGCCAAGAGACCCAGTACTTC. Encoded protein: CASSIPGLAGGQETQYF. V is TRBV19 and J is TRBJ2-5, with 14 bases aligning to TRBD2. Germline loops: CDR1 LNHDA, CDR2 SQIVND (reference sequence). This CDR3 is built from 17 residues. V was pared by 3 bases and J by 1 base, with 4 bases of the junction left unmatched.

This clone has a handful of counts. CDR3 region: CASTSGVLSYTF. DNA of the CDR3: TGTGCCAGCACCTCAGGGGTCTTGAGCTACACCTTC. The chain links TRBV2 to TRBJ1-2; TRBD1 is a possible D gene (6 bases). The length of the CDR3 is 12 residues. The ends were cut back, 7 bases at V and 9 bases at J, with 15 bases in the middle. Germline values: CDR1 SNHLY, CDR2 FYNNEI.

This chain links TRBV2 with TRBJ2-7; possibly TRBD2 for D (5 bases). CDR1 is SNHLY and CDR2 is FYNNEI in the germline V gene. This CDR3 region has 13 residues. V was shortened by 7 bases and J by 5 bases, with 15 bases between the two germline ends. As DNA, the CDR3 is TGTGCCAGCACCGCGGACTTATCGGACGAGCAGTACTTC. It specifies CASTADLSDEQYF.

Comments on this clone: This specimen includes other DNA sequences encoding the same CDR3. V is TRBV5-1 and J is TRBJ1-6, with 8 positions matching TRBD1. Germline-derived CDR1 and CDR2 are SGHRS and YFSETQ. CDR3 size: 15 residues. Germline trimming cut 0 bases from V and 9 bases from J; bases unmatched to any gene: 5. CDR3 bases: TGCGCCAGCAGCTTGGCTGGACAGGGTAGTTCACCCCTCCACTTT. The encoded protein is CASSLAGQGSSPLHF. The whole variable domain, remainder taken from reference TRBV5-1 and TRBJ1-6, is KAGVTQTPRYLIKTRGQQVTLSCSPISGHRSVSWYQQTPGQGLQFLFEYFSETQRNKGNFPGRFSGRQFSNSRSEMNVSTLELGDSALYLCASSLAGQGSSPLHFGNGTRLTVT.

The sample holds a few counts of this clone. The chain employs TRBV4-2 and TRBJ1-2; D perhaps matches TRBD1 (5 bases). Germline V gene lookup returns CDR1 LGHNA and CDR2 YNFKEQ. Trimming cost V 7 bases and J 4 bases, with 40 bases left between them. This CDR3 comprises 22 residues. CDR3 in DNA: TGTGCCAGCACCCTGAGAGTCCAGTTGAATCCGAGAAAGGGGTATAAGGTCTATGGCTACACCTTC. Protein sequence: CASTLRVQLNPRKGYKVYGYTF.

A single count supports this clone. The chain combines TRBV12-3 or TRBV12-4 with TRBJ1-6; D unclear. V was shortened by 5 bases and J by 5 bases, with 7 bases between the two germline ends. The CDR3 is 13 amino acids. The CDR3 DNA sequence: TGTGCCAGCAGTCAATCGGATAATTCACCCCTCCACTTT. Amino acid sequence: CASSQSDNSPLHF.

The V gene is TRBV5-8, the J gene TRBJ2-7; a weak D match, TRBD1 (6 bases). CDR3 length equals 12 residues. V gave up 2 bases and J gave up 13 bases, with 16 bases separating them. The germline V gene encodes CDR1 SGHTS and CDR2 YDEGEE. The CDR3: CASSLMKGRGYF. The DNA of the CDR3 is TGTGCCAGCAGCTTAATGAAAGGCAGGGGTTACTTC.

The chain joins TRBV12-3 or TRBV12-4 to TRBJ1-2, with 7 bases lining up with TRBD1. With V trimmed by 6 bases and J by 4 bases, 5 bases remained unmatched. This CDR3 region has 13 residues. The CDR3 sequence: CASSQTGSYGYTF. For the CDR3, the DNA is TGTGCCAGCAGCCAGACAGGGAGCTATGGCTACACCTTC.

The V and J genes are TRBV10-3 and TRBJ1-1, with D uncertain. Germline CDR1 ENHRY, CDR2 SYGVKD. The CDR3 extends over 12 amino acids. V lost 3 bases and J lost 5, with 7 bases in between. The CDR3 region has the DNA TGTGCCATCAGTGATTTTATAACTGAAGCTTTCTTT. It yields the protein CAISDFITEAFF.

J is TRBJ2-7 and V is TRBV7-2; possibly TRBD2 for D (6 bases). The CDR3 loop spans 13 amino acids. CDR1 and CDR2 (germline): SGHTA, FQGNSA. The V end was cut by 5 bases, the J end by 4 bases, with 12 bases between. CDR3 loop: CASSRLGRYEQYF. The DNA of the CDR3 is TGTGCCAGCAGCCGCTTGGGGAGGTACGAGCAGTACTTC.

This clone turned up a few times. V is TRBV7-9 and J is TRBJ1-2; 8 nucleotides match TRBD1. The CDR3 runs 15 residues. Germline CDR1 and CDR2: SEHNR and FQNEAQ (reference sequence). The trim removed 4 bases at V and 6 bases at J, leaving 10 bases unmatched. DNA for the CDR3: TGTGCCAGCAGCTCCCACTCGACAGGGGTGGATGGCTACACCTTC. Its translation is CASSSHSTGVDGYTF.

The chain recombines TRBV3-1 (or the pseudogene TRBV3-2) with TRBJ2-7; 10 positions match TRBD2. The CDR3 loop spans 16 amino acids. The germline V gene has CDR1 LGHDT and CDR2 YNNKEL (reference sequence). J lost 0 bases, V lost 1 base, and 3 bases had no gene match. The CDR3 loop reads CASSQALAGVSYEQYF. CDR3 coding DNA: TGTGCCAGCAGCCAAGCCCTAGCGGGGGTCTCCTACGAGCAGTACTTC.

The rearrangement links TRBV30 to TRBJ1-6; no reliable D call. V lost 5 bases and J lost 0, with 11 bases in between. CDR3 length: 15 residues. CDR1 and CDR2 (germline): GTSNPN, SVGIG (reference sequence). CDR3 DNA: TGTGCCTGGTCGGCAGCGAGCTCCTATAATTCACCCCTCCACTTT. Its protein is CAWSAASSYNSPLHF.

CDR3 residues: CASTHRSRQGAFQPQHF. The CDR3 region has the DNA TGTGCCAGTACTCATAGGAGTAGACAGGGGGCTTTTCAGCCCCAGCATTTT. V gene TRBV19 combines with J gene TRBJ1-5, with 10 bases matching TRBD1. The CDR3 spans 17 residues. The junction had 15 bases not matched to a gene; V was cut back by 7 bases and J by 6 bases. Germline values: CDR1 LNHDA, CDR2 SQIVND (reference sequence).

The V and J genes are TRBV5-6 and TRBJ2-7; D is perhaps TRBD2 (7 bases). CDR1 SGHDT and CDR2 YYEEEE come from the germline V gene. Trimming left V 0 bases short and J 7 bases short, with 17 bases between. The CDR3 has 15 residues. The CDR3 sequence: CASSLVGGRWGEQYF. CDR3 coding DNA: TGTGCCAGCAGCTTGGTGGGGGGGCGCTGGGGAGAGCAGTACTTC.

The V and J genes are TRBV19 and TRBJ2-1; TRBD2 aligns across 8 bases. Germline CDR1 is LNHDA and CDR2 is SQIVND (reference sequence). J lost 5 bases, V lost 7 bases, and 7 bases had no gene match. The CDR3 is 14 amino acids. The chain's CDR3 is CASTLRGGNNEQFF. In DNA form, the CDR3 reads TGTGCCAGTACCCTACGGGGGGGGAACAATGAGCAGTTCTTC.

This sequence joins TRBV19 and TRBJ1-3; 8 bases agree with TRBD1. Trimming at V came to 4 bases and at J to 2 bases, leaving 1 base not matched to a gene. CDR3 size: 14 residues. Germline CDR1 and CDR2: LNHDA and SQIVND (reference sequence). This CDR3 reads CASSTQGAGNTIYF. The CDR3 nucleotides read TGTGCCAGTAGTACACAGGGGGCTGGAAACACCATATATTTT.

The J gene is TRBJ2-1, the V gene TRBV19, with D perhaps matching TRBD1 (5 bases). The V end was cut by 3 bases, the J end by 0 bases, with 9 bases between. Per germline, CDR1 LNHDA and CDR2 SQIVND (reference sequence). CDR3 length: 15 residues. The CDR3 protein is CASSMGLGSYNEQFF. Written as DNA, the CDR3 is TGTGCCAGTAGTATGGGGCTAGGCTCCTACAATGAGCAGTTCTTC.

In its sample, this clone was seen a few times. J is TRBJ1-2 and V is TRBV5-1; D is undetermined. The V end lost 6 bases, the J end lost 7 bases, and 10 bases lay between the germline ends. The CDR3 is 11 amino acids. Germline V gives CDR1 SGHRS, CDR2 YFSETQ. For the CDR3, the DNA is TGCGCCAGCACCCTAGGTAGTGGCTACACCTTC. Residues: CASTLGSGYTF.

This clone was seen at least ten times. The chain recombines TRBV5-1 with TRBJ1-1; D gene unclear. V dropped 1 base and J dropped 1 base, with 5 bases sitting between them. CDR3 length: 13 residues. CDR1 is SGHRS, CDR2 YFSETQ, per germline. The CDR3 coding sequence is TGCGCCAGCAGCTTGCAACAGAACACTGAAGCTTTCTTT. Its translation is CASSLQQNTEAFF.

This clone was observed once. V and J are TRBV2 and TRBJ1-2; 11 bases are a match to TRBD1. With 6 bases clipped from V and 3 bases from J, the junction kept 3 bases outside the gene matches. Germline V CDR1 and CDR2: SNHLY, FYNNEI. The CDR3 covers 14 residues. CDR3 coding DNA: TGTGCCAGCAGGAGGGACAGGGGGGACTATGGCTACACCTTC. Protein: CASRRDRGDYGYTF. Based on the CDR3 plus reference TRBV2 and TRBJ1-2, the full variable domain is EPEVTQTPSHQVTQMGQEVILRCVPISNHLYFYWYRQILGQKVEFLVSFYNNEISEKSEIFDDQFSVERPDGSNFTLKIRSTKLEDSAMYFCASRRDRGDYGYTFGSGTRLTVV.

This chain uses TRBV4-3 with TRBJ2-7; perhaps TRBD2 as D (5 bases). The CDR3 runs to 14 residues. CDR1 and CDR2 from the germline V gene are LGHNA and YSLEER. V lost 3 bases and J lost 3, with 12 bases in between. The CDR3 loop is CASSQDGRDYEQYF. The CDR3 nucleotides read TGCGCCAGCAGCCAGGACGGACGGGACTACGAGCAGTACTTC.

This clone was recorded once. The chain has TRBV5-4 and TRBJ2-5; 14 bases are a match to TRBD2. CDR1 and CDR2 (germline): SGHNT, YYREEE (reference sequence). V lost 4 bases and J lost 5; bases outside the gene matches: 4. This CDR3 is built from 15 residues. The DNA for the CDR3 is TGTGCCAGCAGCAGACTAGCGGGGGGGTTGGAGACCCAGTACTTC. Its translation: CASSRLAGGLETQYF.

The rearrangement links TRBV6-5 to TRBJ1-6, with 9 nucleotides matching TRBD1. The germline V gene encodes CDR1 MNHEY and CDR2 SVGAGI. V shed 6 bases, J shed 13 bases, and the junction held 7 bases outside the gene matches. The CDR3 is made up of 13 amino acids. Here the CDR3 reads CASSAGTGSPLHF. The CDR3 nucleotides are TGTGCCAGCAGCGCCGGGACAGGGAGCCCCCTCCACTTT.

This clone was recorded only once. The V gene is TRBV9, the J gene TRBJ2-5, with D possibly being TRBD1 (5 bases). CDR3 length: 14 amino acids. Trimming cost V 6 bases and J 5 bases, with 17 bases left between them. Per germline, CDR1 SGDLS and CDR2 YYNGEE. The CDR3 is CASNPGRVGETQYF. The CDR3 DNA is TGTGCCAGCAATCCGGGCAGGGTAGGGGAGACCCAGTACTTC.

As DNA, the CDR3 is TGTGCCAGCAGGGGGACAGTCCCCTCTGGAAACACCATATATTTT. The encoded protein is CASRGTVPSGNTIYF. This sequence joins TRBV7-9 and TRBJ1-3, with 7 positions matching TRBD1. Germline-derived CDR1 and CDR2 are SEHNR and FQNEAQ (reference sequence). J lost 0 bases, V lost 6 bases, and 5 bases had no gene match. The CDR3 length is 15 residues.